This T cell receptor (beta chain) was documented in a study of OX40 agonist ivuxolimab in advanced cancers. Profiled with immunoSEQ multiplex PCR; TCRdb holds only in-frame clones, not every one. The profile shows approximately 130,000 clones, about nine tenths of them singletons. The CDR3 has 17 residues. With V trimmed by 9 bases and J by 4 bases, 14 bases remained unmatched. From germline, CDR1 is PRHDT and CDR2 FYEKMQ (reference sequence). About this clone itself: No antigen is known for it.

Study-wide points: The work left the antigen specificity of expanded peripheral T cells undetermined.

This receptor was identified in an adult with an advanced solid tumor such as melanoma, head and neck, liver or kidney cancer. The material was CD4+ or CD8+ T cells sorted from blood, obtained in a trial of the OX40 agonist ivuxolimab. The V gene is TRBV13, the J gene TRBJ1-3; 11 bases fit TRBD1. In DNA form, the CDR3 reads TGTGCCAGTTCACCGGTAGGACAGGGGGCTTTCGGAAACACCATATATTTT. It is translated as CASSPVGQGAFGNTIYF.